These 6 T cell receptor beta chains were sequenced from one sample in a study of T-cell reconstitution after alpha-beta-depleted transplantation in children. A library of TCRbeta sequences, prepared with unique molecular identifiers, was generated. TCRdb re-analysed the PCR reads in MiXCR, keeping a single row per CDR3 protein. The sample lists some 150,000 distinct CDR3 sequences; around 8.8% were seen once. The input for sequencing was PBMCs, mostly from graft donor cells, taken 180 days after TCRalphabeta/CD19-depleted stem cell transplant. All receptors derive from a female patient aged 2 to 10 who had a stem cell transplant for congenital amegakaryocytic thrombocytopenia, so the T cells may come from the graft donor.

In this sample, this clonotype turned up a few times. V gene TRBV9 combines with J gene TRBJ1-1; weak D call: TRBD1 (5 bases). V lost 3 bases to trimming and J lost 1 base, with 13 bases between them. CDR3 size: 15 residues. From germline, CDR1 is SGDLS and CDR2 YYNGEE. CDR3 sequence: CASSAVGDPNTEAFF. In DNA, the CDR3 is TGTGCCAGCAGCGCCGTAGGGGACCCGAACACTGAAGCTTTCTTT.

This clonotype was picked up many times. The chain carries TRBV5-1 and TRBJ1-1, with D maybe TRBD1 (6 bases). The CDR3 totals 15 residues. V was cut by 5 bases and J by 4 bases, with 18 bases left in between. Germline V gene lookup returns CDR1 SGHRS and CDR2 YFSETQ. The CDR3 bases are TGCGCCAGCAGACATACACAGGGTGGTGGCACTGAAGCTTTCTTT. Translated: CASRHTQGGGTEAFF. Combining the CDR3 with reference TRBV5-1 and TRBJ1-1 gives the whole variable domain KAGVTQTPRYLIKTRGQQVTLSCSPISGHRSVSWYQQTPGQGLQFLFEYFSETQRNKGNFPGRFSGRQFSNSRSEMNVSTLELGDSALYLCASRHTQGGGTEAFFGQGTRLTVV.

Of note for this clonotype: A much more abundant neighbour one base away suggests this may be a read error. This sequence joins TRBV30 and TRBJ2-7; D is undetermined. The V and J ends lost 3 bases and 3 bases respectively, with 6 bases between them. The CDR3 contains 11 residues. Germline CDR1 is GTSNPN and CDR2 is SVGIG (reference sequence). The chain's CDR3 is CAWRGNYEQYF. The CDR3 DNA is TGTGCCTGGAGGGGGAACTACGAGCAGTACTTC.

Many counts were recorded for this clonotype. The chain has TRBV28 and TRBJ2-5, with a tentative D call TRBD2 (5 bases). Germline CDR1 and CDR2: MDHEN and SYDVKM. This CDR3 has 14 amino acids. Between the trimmed V and J ends, which lost 5 bases and 5 bases, there was a span of 15 bases. The CDR3 sequence: CASSTIDRRETQYF. The DNA of the CDR3 is TGTGCCAGCAGTACAATCGACCGGAGGGAGACCCAGTACTTC.

This clonotype occurred many times. This chain connects TRBV4-2 to TRBJ2-5; D gene ambiguous. Germline values: CDR1 LGHNA, CDR2 YNFKEQ. V lost 0 bases and J lost 1, with 12 bases in between. This CDR3 spans 16 amino acids. The CDR3 reads CASSQEVDTIQETQYF. Here the CDR3 DNA reads TGTGCCAGCAGCCAAGAAGTTGACACAATCCAAGAGACCCAGTACTTC.

This clonotype has at least ten counts. V gene TRBV7-2 combines with J gene TRBJ1-1; D uncertain. This CDR3 has 14 residues. With 1 base removed from V and 0 bases from J, the gap between germline ends came to 6 bases. Germline CDR1 reads SGHTA; CDR2 reads FQGNSA. CDR3 region: CASSLEAMNTEAFF. The CDR3 DNA is TGTGCCAGCAGCTTAGAAGCTATGAACACTGAAGCTTTCTTT.